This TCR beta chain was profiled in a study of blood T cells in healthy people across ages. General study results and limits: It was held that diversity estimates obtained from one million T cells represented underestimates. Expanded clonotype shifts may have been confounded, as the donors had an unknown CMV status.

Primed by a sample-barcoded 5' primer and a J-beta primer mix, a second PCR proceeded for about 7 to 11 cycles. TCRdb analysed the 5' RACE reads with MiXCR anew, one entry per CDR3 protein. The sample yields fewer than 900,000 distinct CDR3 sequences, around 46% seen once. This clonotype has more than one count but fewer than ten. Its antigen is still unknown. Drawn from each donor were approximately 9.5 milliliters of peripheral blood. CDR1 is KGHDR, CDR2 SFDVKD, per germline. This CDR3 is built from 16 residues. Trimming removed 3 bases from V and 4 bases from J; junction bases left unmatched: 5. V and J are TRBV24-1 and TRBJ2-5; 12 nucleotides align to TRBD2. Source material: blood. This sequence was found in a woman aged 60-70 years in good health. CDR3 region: CATSDRTSGKGETQYF. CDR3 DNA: TGTGCCACCAGTGATCGGACTAGCGGGAAGGGAGAGACCCAGTACTTC.